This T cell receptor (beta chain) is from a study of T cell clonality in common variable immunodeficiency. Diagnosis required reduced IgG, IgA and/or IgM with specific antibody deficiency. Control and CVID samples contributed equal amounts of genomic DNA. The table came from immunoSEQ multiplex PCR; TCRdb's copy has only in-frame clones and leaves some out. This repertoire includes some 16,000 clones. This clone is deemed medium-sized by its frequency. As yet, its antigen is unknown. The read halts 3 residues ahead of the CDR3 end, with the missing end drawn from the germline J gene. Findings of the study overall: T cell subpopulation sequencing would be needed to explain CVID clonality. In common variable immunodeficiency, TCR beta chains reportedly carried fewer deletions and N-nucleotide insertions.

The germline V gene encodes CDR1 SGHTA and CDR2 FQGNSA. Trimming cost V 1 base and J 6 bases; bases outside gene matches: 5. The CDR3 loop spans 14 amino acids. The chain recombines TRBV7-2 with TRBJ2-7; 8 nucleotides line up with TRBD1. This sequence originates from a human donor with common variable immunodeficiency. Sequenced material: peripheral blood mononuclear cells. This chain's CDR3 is CASSLETGVIEQYF. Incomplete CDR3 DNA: TGTGCCAGCAGCTTAGAGACAGGGGTAATCGAG.